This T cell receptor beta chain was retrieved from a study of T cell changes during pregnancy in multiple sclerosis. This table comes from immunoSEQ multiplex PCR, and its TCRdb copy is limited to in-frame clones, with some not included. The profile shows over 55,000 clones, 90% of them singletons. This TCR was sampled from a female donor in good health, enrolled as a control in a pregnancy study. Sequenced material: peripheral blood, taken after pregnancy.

The CDR3 DNA reads as TGTGCCAGCAGTGAGAGGGCACCGCAAAACACTGAAGCTTTCTTT. This translates into CASSERAPQNTEAFF. This sequence joins TRBV6-1 and TRBJ1-1; D not certain. This CDR3 has 15 amino acids. V lost 3 bases and J 2 bases, leaving 13 bases between the germline ends. The V gene's germline CDR1 is MNHNS and CDR2 SASEGT.